This T cell receptor beta chain comes out of a study of beta chain features in type 1 diabetes. Sorted CD4+ subsets: naive, central memory, regulatory, stem cell-like memory (CD45RO/CCR7/CD25/CD127/CD95/CD27 panel). Germline values: CDR1 MGHRA, CDR2 YSYEKL. This CDR3 has 16 residues. V was trimmed by 1 base and J by 3 bases, leaving 13 bases between them. On this clone: Its specificity is unknown.

General observations from the study: VDJ junctions from patients with type 1 diabetes contained fewer insertions and more deletions. In the patient group, naive, central memory and Treg TCRB repertoires seemed more alike than in the healthy donor group. PCR might favor shorter templates, but any such skew would affect patients and controls equally.

The whole isolated RNA underwent reverse transcription, so sequencing captured expressed TCRB transcripts. The table came from immunoSEQ multiplex PCR; TCRdb's copy has only in-frame clones and leaves some out. The sample contains about 320,000 clones, 12% to 15% of which appear only once. Sequencing was performed on central memory CD4+ T cells from blood. This chain links TRBV4-1 with TRBJ1-3; no firm D call. This receptor was obtained from a young man in good health. The CDR3 DNA reads as TGCGCCAGCAGCCAAGGGGGATCAGGAGGTGGAAACACCATATATTTT. Translated: CASSQGGSGGGNTIYF.